The 31 T cell receptor beta chains given below trace back to one sample, sequenced in a study of T cell repertoires in cytomegalovirus infection. One entry per CDR3 protein results from TCRdb running MiXCR on the reads. Counted here are roughly 130,000 distinct CDR3 sequences, roughly 9% occurring once; the ten biggest clones make up around 10%. The sequencing sample was made of PBMCs. These receptors were taken from a human donor in good health (CMV status not recorded). Some clones in this sample may be carry-over from other donors' samples.

This clonotype was detected many times. This chain joins TRBV6-1 and TRBJ2-3, with 7 nucleotides matching TRBD2. Germline loops: CDR1 MNHNS, CDR2 SASEGT. The trim removed 6 bases at V and 1 base at J, leaving 7 bases unmatched. This CDR3 is built from 15 residues. The CDR3 DNA reads TGTGCCAGCAGGGACTGGAGCGGGGGCACAGATACGCAGTATTTT. The encoded protein is CASRDWSGGTDTQYF.

This clonotype was detected only a few times. The J gene is TRBJ1-3, the V gene TRBV20-1; D remains ambiguous. CDR1 is DFQATT, CDR2 SNEGSKA, per germline (reference sequence). The CDR3 has 17 amino acids. Trimming cost V 4 bases and J 4 bases, with 23 bases left between them. The CDR3 DNA sequence: TGCAGTGCTATTCCGGACTCCATTCAGACCTCCGGAAACACCATATATTTT. This gives the protein CSAIPDSIQTSGNTIYF.

At least ten counts were recorded for this clonotype. J is TRBJ2-5 and V is TRBV5-4; 8 nucleotides match TRBD2. Unmatched junction bases numbered 6, after V lost 7 bases and J lost 7 bases. This CDR3 is 12 amino acids long. Germline V gene data show CDR1 as SGHNT and CDR2 as YYREEE (reference sequence). The CDR3 is CASFSGVGTQYF. CDR3 nucleotides: TGTGCCAGCTTTAGCGGGGTCGGGACCCAGTACTTC.

This clonotype was recorded many times. This chain uses TRBV2 with TRBJ2-1; D possibly uses TRBD1 or TRBD2 (5 bases each). With 9 bases removed from V and 3 bases from J, the gap between germline ends came to 9 bases. Germline values: CDR1 SNHLY, CDR2 FYNNEI. The CDR3 sequence is 12 residues long. Here the CDR3 reads CARRDDYNEQFF. DNA for the CDR3: TGTGCCAGAAGGGACGACTACAATGAGCAGTTCTTC.

This clonotype was detected ten times or more. The chain carries TRBV6-5 and TRBJ2-3, with TRBD1 matching 9 bases. Per the germline V gene, CDR1 is MNHEY and CDR2 is SVGAGI. This CDR3 comprises 16 residues. Trimming at V came to 6 bases and at J to 4 bases, leaving 11 bases not matched to a gene. The CDR3 here is CASSRKGTGYADTQYF. The CDR3 coding sequence is TGTGCCAGCAGCCGCAAGGGGACAGGGTACGCAGATACGCAGTATTTT.

This clonotype was seen a few times. This chain uses TRBV2 with TRBJ1-5, with 7 bases fitting TRBD1. Germline V CDR1 and CDR2: SNHLY, FYNNEI. V trimming: 7 bases; J trimming: 3 bases; junction bases outside the gene matches: 3. The CDR3 is 13 residues long. CDR3: CASKGTANQPQHF. DNA for the CDR3: TGTGCCAGCAAAGGGACAGCCAATCAGCCCCAGCATTTT. The variable domain in full, with the rest retrieved from reference TRBV2 and TRBJ1-5, is EPEVTQTPSHQVTQMGQEVILRCVPISNHLYFYWYRQILGQKVEFLVSFYNNEISEKSEIFDDQFSVERPDGSNFTLKIRSTKLEDSAMYFCASKGTANQPQHFGDGTRLSIL.

This clonotype showed up many times. The chain joins TRBV12-3 or TRBV12-4 to TRBJ2-1; the match to TRBD2 covers 9 bases. J lost 4 bases, V lost 6 bases, and 7 bases had no gene match. The CDR3 is 15 amino acids. DNA of the CDR3: TGTGCCAGCAGGCCCGGGACTAGCAGTTACAATGAGCAGTTCTTC. Residues: CASRPGTSSYNEQFF.

This clonotype has ten or more counts. This chain joins TRBV24-1 and TRBJ2-5; a possible D gene is TRBD1 (6 bases). There are 15 residues in the CDR3. Germline CDR1 KGHDR, CDR2 SFDVKD. Between the trimmed V and J ends, which lost 3 bases and 1 base, there was a span of 11 bases. The CDR3: CATSDTRTVQETQYF. In DNA, the CDR3 is TGTGCCACCAGTGATACCAGGACAGTCCAAGAGACCCAGTACTTC.

The genes are TRBV15 and TRBJ1-4, with a weak D call TRBD1 (6 bases). This CDR3 spans 18 amino acids. The V end was cut by 0 bases, the J end by 6 bases, with 20 bases between. The germline V gene encodes CDR1 LNHNV and CDR2 YYDKDF (reference sequence). The CDR3 DNA sequence: TGTGCCACCAGCAGAGATAAAGGGTGGGACACCGGATATGAAAAACTGTTTTTT. The encoded protein is CATSRDKGWDTGYEKLFF.

The gene calls are TRBV5-5 and TRBJ2-7, with a weak D call TRBD1 (5 bases). V was cut by 3 bases and J by 0 bases, with 10 bases left in between. Germline V gives CDR1 SGHKS, CDR2 YYEKEE (reference sequence). The CDR3 runs to 14 residues. CDR3 coding DNA: TGTGCCAGCAGCTCACAGGTCTTCTCCTACGAGCAGTACTTC. This codes for CASSSQVFSYEQYF.

Ten or more counts support this clonotype. This chain uses TRBV7-8 with TRBJ2-5; 9 bases match TRBD2. The CDR3 has 15 residues. CDR1 is SGHVS and CDR2 is FQNEAQ in the germline V gene. V dropped 1 base and J dropped 5; count of bases not matched to a gene: 5. The CDR3 sequence is CASSLGGGGGETQYF. In DNA form, the CDR3 reads TGTGCCAGCAGCTTAGGCGGCGGGGGGGGGGAGACCCAGTACTTC.

Many counts were recorded for this clonotype. The J gene is TRBJ2-4, the V gene TRBV27; TRBD1 might be the D (6 bases). V lost 1 base to trimming and J lost 5 bases, with 9 bases between them. The CDR3 runs 14 residues. Germline loops: CDR1 MNHEY, CDR2 SMNVEV (reference sequence). CDR3 sequence reads: CASSLFRGENIQYF. CDR3 DNA sequence: TGTGCCAGCAGTTTATTCAGGGGTGAAAACATTCAGTACTTC.

This clonotype has only a few counts. This chain joins TRBV19 and TRBJ1-1, with TRBD1 as a possible D gene (6 bases). Trimming removed 8 bases at V and 0 bases at J, with 10 bases between. Germline CDR1 is LNHDA and CDR2 is SQIVND (reference sequence). The CDR3 runs to 13 residues. CDR3 loop: CASSDRLNTEAFF. DNA for the CDR3: TGTGCCAGTTCAGACAGGTTGAACACTGAAGCTTTCTTT.

At least ten counts were recorded for this clonotype. This rearrangement joins TRBV27 to TRBJ2-3, with a tentative D call TRBD2 (6 bases). The ends were cut back, 8 bases at V and 3 bases at J, with 15 bases in the middle. The CDR3 extends over 14 amino acids. Per germline, CDR1 MNHEY and CDR2 SMNVEV (reference sequence). CDR3 sequence reads: CASGWAGRTDTQYF. DNA for the CDR3: TGTGCCAGCGGTTGGGCGGGGAGAACAGATACGCAGTATTTT.

This clonotype occurred many times. The chain is built from TRBV7-8 and TRBJ1-4, with a possible D match to TRBD1 (5 bases). CDR3 length: 15 residues. Trimming left V 0 bases short and J 8 bases short, with 13 bases between. Per the germline V gene, CDR1 is SGHVS and CDR2 is FQNEAQ. This chain's CDR3 is CASSLAGASFEKLFF. DNA for the CDR3: TGTGCCAGCAGCTTAGCAGGGGCGAGTTTCGAAAAACTGTTTTTT.

Many counts were recorded for this clonotype. The rearrangement joins TRBV7-2 to TRBJ1-6, with no clear D. The V and J ends lost 2 bases and 10 bases respectively, with 24 bases between them. From germline, CDR1 is SGHTA and CDR2 FQGNSA. CDR3 length: 18 residues. CDR3 region: CASSLPPWVERFKSPLHF. Here the CDR3 DNA reads TGTGCCAGCAGCTTACCCCCTTGGGTTGAGAGATTTAAGTCACCCCTCCACTTT.

Of note for this clonotype: The junction departs from the called germline gene at one end, perhaps through a read error. The genes are TRBV28 and TRBJ1-2; D may be TRBD1 (5 bases). Germline CDR1 MDHEN, CDR2 SYDVKM. The CDR3 loop spans 13 amino acids. CDR3: CSSSLDTDAGYTF. DNA of the CDR3: TGTTCCAGCAGTTTGGACACCGACGCTGGCTACACCTTC.

This clonotype was seen a handful of times. This may come from a read error, since a much larger clone is one base off. This chain links TRBV7-2 with TRBJ2-5; either TRBD1 or TRBD2 may supply D (5 bases each). Germline V lookup: CDR1 SGHTA, CDR2 FQGNSA. The CDR3 length is 13 residues. Trimming took 1 base from V and 9 from J, leaving 12 bases between them. Here the CDR3 reads CASSLVGVGAQYF. The CDR3 DNA follows: TGTGCCAGCAGCTTAGTCGGGGTGGGGGCCCAGTACTTC.

There are many counts of this clonotype. This chain links TRBV15 with TRBJ1-4; TRBD1 matches at 8 bases. Germline CDR1 is LNHNV and CDR2 is YYDKDF (reference sequence). The J segment lost 0 bases and the V segment lost 3 bases, leaving 9 bases of the junction unmatched. The CDR3 consists of 18 residues. DNA of the CDR3: TGTGCCACCAGCAGGAGCCCCCAGGGGGCCACAACTAATGAAAAACTGTTTTTT. This encodes CATSRSPQGATTNEKLFF. Filled out from reference TRBV15 and TRBJ1-4, the complete variable domain reads DAMVIQNPRYQVTQFGKPVTLSCSQTLNHNVMYWYQQKSSQAPKLLFHYYDKDFNNEADTPDNFQSRRPNTSFCFLDIRSPGLGDTAMYLCATSRSPQGATTNEKLFFGSGTQLSVL.

The CDR3 region has the DNA TGTGCCAGCAGTTTTGGGATAAGAGAGACCCAGTACTTC. It yields the protein CASSFGIRETQYF. The chain uses TRBV28 and TRBJ2-5; D is undetermined. The CDR3 runs 13 residues. Trimming left V 3 bases short and J 4 bases short, with 9 bases between. Per germline, CDR1 MDHEN and CDR2 SYDVKM.

The chain combines TRBV7-8 with TRBJ2-2, with D possibly called TRBD1 or TRBD2 (5 bases each). The germline gives CDR1 SGHVS, CDR2 FQNEAQ. The CDR3 has 16 residues. The ends were cut back, 5 bases at V and 3 bases at J, with 16 bases in the middle. CDR3 region: CASSPVLGADTGELFF. The CDR3 bases are TGTGCCAGCAGCCCAGTACTCGGGGCCGACACCGGGGAGCTGTTTTTT.

At least ten counts were recorded for this clonotype. The chain has TRBV4-1 and TRBJ2-1; D unclear. This CDR3 has 15 amino acids. Germline V CDR1 and CDR2: MGHRA, YSYEKL. V shed 0 bases and J shed 6 bases, with 12 bases lying between them. The CDR3: CASSQDTLAPNEQFF. For the CDR3, the DNA is TGCGCCAGCAGCCAAGATACCCTTGCCCCCAATGAGCAGTTCTTC.

This clonotype was counted many times. The chain is built from TRBV12-3 or TRBV12-4 and TRBJ1-6; TRBD1 is a possible D gene (5 bases). Trimming pared 8 bases from V and 6 bases from J, leaving 14 bases between. This CDR3 contains 14 residues. The CDR3 protein is CASGRAGTNSPLHF. CDR3 coding DNA: TGTGCCAGCGGCCGGGCCGGGACTAATTCACCCCTCCACTTT.

This chain connects TRBV5-1 to TRBJ2-1; D tentatively fits TRBD1 or TRBD2 (5 bases each). V was clipped by 4 bases and J by 5 bases, with 16 bases between them. This CDR3 region has 15 residues. CDR1 is SGHRS, CDR2 YFSETQ, per germline. This CDR3 is CASSTQGRENNEQFF. Here the CDR3 DNA reads TGCGCCAGCAGCACCCAGGGCAGGGAGAACAATGAGCAGTTCTTC.

This clonotype was counted ten times or more. This chain joins TRBV19 and TRBJ2-1; D is ambiguous. V shed 6 bases and J shed 8 bases, with 14 bases lying between them. Germline loops: CDR1 LNHDA, CDR2 SQIVND (reference sequence). The CDR3 sequence is 13 residues long. The CDR3 nucleotides read TGTGCCAGTAGCCCAGGCTTGGGTTATGAGCAGTTCTTC. This translates into CASSPGLGYEQFF.

This clonotype was observed many times. V is TRBV6-2 or TRBV6-3 and J is TRBJ1-1; D is possibly TRBD1 (5 bases). Germline CDR1 MNHEY, CDR2 SVGEGT. The CDR3 consists of 15 residues. V was trimmed by 0 bases and J by 1 base, leaving 9 bases between them. The CDR3 region is CASSYSRQGNTEAFF. DNA for the CDR3: TGTGCCAGCAGTTACTCTCGGCAGGGGAACACTGAAGCTTTCTTT.

The chain has TRBV20-1 and TRBJ2-5, with D perhaps TRBD2 (7 bases). Germline V gene sequence: CDR1 DFQATT, CDR2 SNEGSKA (reference sequence). Trimming shortened V by 3 bases and J by 0 bases, and 11 bases separated the two germline ends. The length of the CDR3 is 14 residues. DNA of the CDR3: TGCAGTGCTAGTCGGGGGGCGCACCAAGAGACCCAGTACTTC. Its protein is CSASRGAHQETQYF.

This clonotype was counted at least ten times. The gene calls are TRBV28 and TRBJ1-2; D is ambiguous. The CDR3 runs 15 residues. Per germline, CDR1 MDHEN and CDR2 SYDVKM. V dropped 5 bases and J dropped 4 bases, with 17 bases sitting between them. The CDR3 DNA follows: TGTGCCAGCAGTCCACATCGGACGGAAACCTATGGCTACACCTTC. This translates into CASSPHRTETYGYTF.

This clonotype has at least ten counts. The chain employs TRBV7-2 and TRBJ1-2; D might be TRBD1 (6 bases). The V gene lost 2 bases and the J gene lost 4 bases, with 8 bases spanning the gap. CDR1 and CDR2 (germline): SGHTA, FQGNSA. The CDR3 extends over 13 amino acids. Here the CDR3 reads CASSLTGFYGYTF. CDR3 nucleotide sequence: TGTGCCAGCAGCTTAACAGGGTTCTATGGCTACACCTTC.

In its sample, this clonotype was seen once. A read error is possible here, since a much larger clone lies one base away. The V gene is TRBV5-1, the J gene TRBJ2-2; possibly TRBD1 for D (6 bases). Looked up from germline, CDR1 is SGHRS and CDR2 is YFSETQ. This CDR3 spans 15 amino acids. The CDR3 here is CANSLGALATGELFF. The CDR3 bases are TGCGCCAACAGCTTGGGGGCTTTGGCCACCGGGGAGCTGTTTTTT.

The table lists this clonotype with many counts. The chain links TRBV19 to TRBJ2-7; D is unresolved. Germline loops: CDR1 LNHDA, CDR2 SQIVND (reference sequence). V dropped 2 bases and J dropped 5 bases, with 10 bases sitting between them. The CDR3 sequence is 13 residues long. The CDR3 coding sequence is TGTGCCAGTAGTATACGTAGCCTCCACGAGCAGTACTTC. Its translation is CASSIRSLHEQYF.